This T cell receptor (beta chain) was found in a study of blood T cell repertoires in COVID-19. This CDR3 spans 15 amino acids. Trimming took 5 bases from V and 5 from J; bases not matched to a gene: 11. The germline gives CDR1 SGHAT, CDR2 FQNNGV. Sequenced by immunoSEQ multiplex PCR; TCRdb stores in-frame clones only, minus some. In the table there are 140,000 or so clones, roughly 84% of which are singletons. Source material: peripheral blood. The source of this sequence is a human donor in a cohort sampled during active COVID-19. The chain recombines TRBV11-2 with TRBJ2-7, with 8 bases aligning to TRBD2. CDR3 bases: TGTGCCAGCAGCCCCCTGCGGGGGGCCGTCCACGAGCAGTACTTC. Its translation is CASSPLRGAVHEQYF.